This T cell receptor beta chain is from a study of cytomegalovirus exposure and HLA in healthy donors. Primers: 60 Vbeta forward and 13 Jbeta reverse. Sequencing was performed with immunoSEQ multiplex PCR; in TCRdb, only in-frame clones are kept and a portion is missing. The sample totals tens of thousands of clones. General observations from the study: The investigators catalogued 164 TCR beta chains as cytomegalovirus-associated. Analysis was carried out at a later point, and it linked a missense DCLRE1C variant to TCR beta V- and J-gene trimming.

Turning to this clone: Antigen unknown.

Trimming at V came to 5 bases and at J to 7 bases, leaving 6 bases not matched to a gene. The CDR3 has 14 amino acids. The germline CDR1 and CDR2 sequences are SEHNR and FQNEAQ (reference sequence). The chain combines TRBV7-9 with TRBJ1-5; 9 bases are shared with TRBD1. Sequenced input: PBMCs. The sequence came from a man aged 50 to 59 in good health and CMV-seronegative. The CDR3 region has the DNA TGTGCCAGCAGCGATGGGACAGGGAGGCAGCCCCAGCATTTT. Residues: CASSDGTGRQPQHF.